The 30 T cell receptor beta chains below were found in one sample sequenced in a study of shared clonotypes between healthy human individuals. Data came from immunoSEQ multiplex PCR; TCRdb stores just in-frame clones and leaves some out. The sample lists hundreds of thousands of clones, 95% occurring once. Naive CD8 cells comprised CD45RO-negative, CCR7-positively selected cells, excluding terminally differentiated effector memory CD45RA+ cells. The sample comprised naive CD8+ T cells sorted from blood. The receptors originated from a woman in her twenties or thirties in good health.

The rearrangement links TRBV10-3 to TRBJ1-4; D not certain. The CDR3 length is 16 residues. V lost 5 bases to trimming and J lost 0 bases, with 13 bases between them. Germline V gene data show CDR1 as ENHRY and CDR2 as SYGVKD. CDR3 sequence reads: CAISPKAPATNEKLFF. CDR3 nucleotide sequence: TGTGCCATCAGTCCAAAAGCACCAGCAACTAATGAAAAACTGTTTTTT.

This clone occurred once. The gene calls are TRBV2 and TRBJ1-1; D is unclear. This CDR3 comprises 11 residues. The V end lost 10 bases, the J end lost 3 bases, and 9 bases lay between the germline ends. CDR1 and CDR2 (germline): SNHLY, FYNNEI. The CDR3 sequence: CATPGDTEAFF. CDR3 sequence (DNA): TGTGCCACCCCCGGAGACACTGAAGCTTTCTTT.

The chain joins TRBV10-3 to TRBJ2-1; 7 bases map to TRBD2. There are 15 residues in the CDR3. CDR1 ENHRY and CDR2 SYGVKD come from the germline V gene. The junction had 9 bases not matched to a gene; V was cut back by 6 bases and J by 4 bases. For the CDR3, the DNA is TGTGCCATCAGATCGAGCGGGAACCTTTACAATGAGCAGTTCTTC. Translating gives CAIRSSGNLYNEQFF.

The genes are TRBV27 and TRBJ2-7; 9 bases map to TRBD1. The CDR3 sequence is 14 residues long. Trimming took 4 bases from V and 2 from J; bases not matched to a gene: 3. Germline V gene lookup returns CDR1 MNHEY and CDR2 SMNVEV (reference sequence). The DNA of the CDR3 is TGTGCCAGCAGTTACTACAGGGGGCCCTACGAGCAGTACTTC. Translated, it gives CASSYYRGPYEQYF.

The chain uses TRBV5-4 and TRBJ2-7; D is unresolved. Trimming took 0 bases from V and 5 from J, leaving 6 bases between them. Germline V CDR1 and CDR2: SGHNT, YYREEE (reference sequence). CDR3 length: 12 residues. The CDR3 loop is CASSLGINEQYF. CDR3 nucleotide sequence: TGTGCCAGCAGCTTGGGTATTAACGAGCAGTACTTC.

The chain employs TRBV4-1 and TRBJ2-7; the D is unclear. The germline gives CDR1 MGHRA, CDR2 YSYEKL. The V end lost 4 bases, the J end lost 4 bases, and 14 bases lay between the germline ends. The CDR3 runs to 14 residues. CDR3 coding DNA: TGCGCCAGCAGCCCCCCGGTGGCACCGTACGAGCAGTACTTC. Protein sequence: CASSPPVAPYEQYF.

The rearrangement uses TRBV6-1 and TRBJ1-4; the D is unclear. The V end lost 3 bases, the J end lost 7 bases, and 9 bases lay between the germline ends. This CDR3 is built from 13 residues. CDR1 is MNHNS, CDR2 SASEGT, per germline. The DNA for the CDR3 is TGTGCCAGCAGTGAGGACGGAATTGAAAAACTGTTTTTT. It codes for CASSEDGIEKLFF.

The rearrangement uses TRBV5-6 and TRBJ1-2; no clear D. The CDR3 extends over 14 amino acids. Per germline, CDR1 SGHDT and CDR2 YYEEEE. V lost 0 bases to trimming and J lost 0 bases, with 6 bases between them. This CDR3 reads CASSLDTTNYGYTF. The CDR3 coding sequence is TGTGCCAGCAGCTTGGACACTACTAACTATGGCTACACCTTC.

The chain carries TRBV5-5 and TRBJ2-7; TRBD1 aligns across 10 bases. CDR1 and CDR2 from the germline V gene are SGHKS and YYEKEE (reference sequence). There are 14 residues in the CDR3. Unmatched junction bases numbered 4, after V lost 5 bases and J lost 2 bases. Here the CDR3 DNA reads TGTGCCAGCAGAGCCGGGACAGGGGCCTACGAGCAGTACTTC. It translates to CASRAGTGAYEQYF.

The chain recombines TRBV10-3 with TRBJ2-5; D is unresolved. TRBJ2-7 matches the DNA end more closely, so the J call is doubtful. The CDR3 is 14 residues long. CDR1 is ENHRY, CDR2 SYGVKD, per germline. This CDR3 reads CAISEGFKGYEQYF. The CDR3 DNA reads as TGTGCCATCAGTGAAGGGTTCAAAGGCTACGAGCAGTACTTC.

The rearrangement joins TRBV7-2 to TRBJ2-3; D is perhaps TRBD1 (5 bases). V was shortened by 1 base and J by 6 bases, with 5 bases between the two germline ends. Looked up from germline, CDR1 is SGHTA and CDR2 is FQGNSA. This CDR3 contains 12 residues. The CDR3 sequence: CASSLEGDTQYF. CDR3 DNA sequence: TGTGCCAGCAGCTTAGAGGGGGATACGCAGTATTTT.

The rearrangement links TRBV28 to TRBJ2-1; D unclear. V lost 3 bases, J lost 8 bases, and 5 bases lay in between. The CDR3 is 11 residues long. Per germline, CDR1 MDHEN and CDR2 SYDVKM. For the CDR3, the DNA is TGTGCCAGCAGTTTTATCGATGAGCAGTTCTTC. Amino acid sequence: CASSFIDEQFF. Complete variable domain (other parts from reference TRBV28 and TRBJ2-1): DVKVTQSSRYLVKRTGEKVFLECVQDMDHENMFWYRQDPGLGLRLIYFSYDVKMKEKGDIPEGYSVSREKKERFSLILESASTNQTSMYLCASSFIDEQFFGPGTRLTVL.

The chain is built from TRBV5-8 and TRBJ2-7, with D tentatively TRBD1 (5 bases). Trimming removed 1 base at V and 3 bases at J, with 17 bases between. The CDR3 loop spans 16 amino acids. Looked up from germline, CDR1 is SGHTS and CDR2 is YDEGEE. CDR3: CASSLPLRQGYYEQYF. The CDR3 DNA follows: TGTGCCAGCAGCTTGCCTTTAAGGCAGGGATACTACGAGCAGTACTTC.

The V call is TRBV19, the J call TRBJ1-4; TRBD1 is a possible D gene (6 bases). Germline V gene lookup returns CDR1 LNHDA and CDR2 SQIVND (reference sequence). There are 15 residues in the CDR3. Trimming pared 3 bases from V and 6 bases from J, leaving 14 bases between. Written as DNA, the CDR3 is TGTGCCAGTAGTATTTCGGACAGATTTCATGAAAAACTGTTTTTT. As protein: CASSISDRFHEKLFF.

This chain links TRBV28 with TRBJ2-5; either TRBD1 or TRBD2 may fit D (5 bases each). The germline gives CDR1 MDHEN, CDR2 SYDVKM. The CDR3 spans 16 residues. Between the trimmed V and J ends, which lost 2 bases and 2 bases, there was a span of 15 bases. The chain's CDR3 is CASSLPPGRLQETQYF. In DNA form, the CDR3 reads TGTGCCAGCAGTTTACCACCGGGACGCCTACAAGAGACCCAGTACTTC.

This chain uses TRBV6-1 with TRBJ1-5, with 9 bases aligning to TRBD1. The germline gives CDR1 MNHNS, CDR2 SASEGT. Losses at the gene ends were 6 bases for V and 7 bases for J; bases not matched to a gene: 10. The CDR3 runs 15 residues. CDR3 in DNA: TGTGCCAGCAGCGACGACAGGGGGGAGAAACAGCCCCAGCATTTT. Translation gives CASSDDRGEKQPQHF.

This clone occurred a few times. CDR3 in DNA: TGTGCCAGCAGTGAAGGGGCAGGTGAAGCTTTCTTT. Translated, it gives CASSEGAGEAFF. The chain combines TRBV27 with TRBJ1-1, with a tentative D call TRBD1 (5 bases). V was pared by 5 bases and J by 7 bases, with 11 bases between. CDR1 and CDR2 (germline): MNHEY, SMNVEV (reference sequence). CDR3 length: 12 amino acids.

The chain uses TRBV29-1 and TRBJ2-1; TRBD2 aligns across 10 bases. Germline V CDR1 and CDR2: SQVTM, ANQGSEA. V shed 6 bases and J 0 bases; nucleotides not matched to a gene: 17. CDR3 length equals 19 residues. This chain's CDR3 is CSVARTSGMSSVSYNEQFF. In DNA form, the CDR3 reads TGCAGCGTGGCCCGGACTAGCGGAATGTCCTCGGTCTCCTACAATGAGCAGTTCTTC.

The chain links TRBV29-1 to TRBJ1-2; 7 bases map to TRBD1. From germline, CDR1 is SQVTM and CDR2 ANQGSEA. This CDR3 has 12 residues. CDR3 residues: CSGDSWGYGYTF. The CDR3 DNA reads TGCAGTGGGGACAGCTGGGGCTATGGCTACACCTTC.

The V gene is TRBV9, the J gene TRBJ1-2; D is possibly TRBD1 (6 bases). CDR3 length equals 15 residues. V was cut by 4 bases and J by 6 bases, with 19 bases left in between. Germline-derived CDR1 and CDR2 are SGDLS and YYNGEE. This CDR3 reads CASSPPGGQMDGYTF. CDR3 DNA: TGTGCCAGCAGCCCCCCGGGGGGGCAGATGGATGGCTACACCTTC.

The chain links TRBV29-1 to TRBJ2-7, with D perhaps assigned TRBD1 or TRBD2 (6 bases each). V was pared by 7 bases and J by 0 bases, with 10 bases between. Germline CDR1 reads SQVTM; CDR2 reads ANQGSEA. This CDR3 comprises 12 residues. CDR3 coding DNA: TGCAGCGCCGGGGGCCGCTCCTACGAGCAGTACTTC. Translating it yields CSAGGRSYEQYF.

This clone has just one count. The rearrangement links TRBV2 to TRBJ2-7; perhaps TRBD2 as D (5 bases). The V gene lost 6 bases and the J gene lost 0 bases, with 15 bases spanning the gap. Germline loops: CDR1 SNHLY, CDR2 FYNNEI. CDR3 length equals 15 residues. The CDR3 DNA sequence: TGTGCCAGCAGAGGGTCGGCGGGCATCTCCTACGAGCAGTACTTC. Amino acids: CASRGSAGISYEQYF.

Concerning this clone itself: The identical CDR3 is also encoded by other nucleotide sequences in the sample. The chain's CDR3 is CASSLGLAVYEQYF. In DNA form, the CDR3 reads TGTGCCAGCAGTTTAGGGCTAGCGGTCTACGAGCAGTACTTC. The chain has TRBV27 and TRBJ2-7; 7 bases align to TRBD2. The CDR3 consists of 14 residues. Trimming at V came to 2 bases and at J to 3 bases, leaving 4 bases not matched to a gene. From germline, CDR1 is MNHEY and CDR2 SMNVEV (reference sequence).

The chain recombines TRBV19 with TRBJ2-1; D perhaps matches TRBD2 (6 bases). V was shortened by 6 bases and J by 6 bases, with 15 bases between the two germline ends. The CDR3 has 14 amino acids. From germline, CDR1 is LNHDA and CDR2 SQIVND (reference sequence). CDR3 region: CASRLRTGLNEQFF. Here the CDR3 DNA reads TGTGCCAGTAGACTCCGGACGGGACTCAATGAGCAGTTCTTC.

The chain combines TRBV18 with TRBJ2-7; TRBD1 aligns across 7 bases. The CDR3 is made up of 17 amino acids. Germline assignment: CDR1 KGHSH and CDR2 LQKENI. Trimming removed 1 base from V and 3 bases from J; junction bases left unmatched: 12. CDR3: CASSPLQGNGSIYEQYF. CDR3 nucleotides: TGTGCCAGCTCACCACTACAGGGGAACGGATCAATCTACGAGCAGTACTTC.

This rearrangement joins TRBV21-1 to TRBJ2-2; the table's D call of TRBD2 was not tested on the DNA. TRBV21-1 has pseudogene status. CDR3 length equals 17 residues. CDR3 in amino acids: CASSRIAGGKRTGELFF. The CDR3 bases are TGTGCCAGCAGCAGAATAGCGGGAGGAAAACGAACCGGGGAGCTGTTTTTT.

The chain is built from TRBV6-6 and TRBJ1-2, with no clear D. Germline lookup yields CDR1 MNHNY and CDR2 SVGAGI (reference sequence). V was clipped by 5 bases and J by 2 bases, with 6 bases between them. This CDR3 has 12 residues. The CDR3 DNA follows: TGTGCCAGCAGTACCCTAAACTATGGCTACACCTTC. This translates into CASSTLNYGYTF.

This rearrangement joins TRBV13 to TRBJ2-7, with 9 bases identical to TRBD1. The CDR3 sequence is 15 residues long. V lost 5 bases and J lost 4; bases outside the gene matches: 9. The germline CDR1 and CDR2 sequences are PRHDT and FYEKMQ (reference sequence). CDR3 region: CASSTTGTGRYEQYF. The DNA of the CDR3 is TGTGCCAGCAGCACGACCGGGACAGGGCGGTACGAGCAGTACTTC.

This sequence joins TRBV6-6 and TRBJ1-1; 9 bases line up with TRBD1. Germline V gene sequence: CDR1 MNHNY, CDR2 SVGAGI (reference sequence). V trimming: 7 bases; J trimming: 2 bases; junction bases outside the gene matches: 11. The CDR3 spans 16 residues. CDR3 in DNA: TGTGCCAGCACCGGGCGGGGGACAGGGCGAAACACTGAAGCTTTCTTT. Its translation is CASTGRGTGRNTEAFF.

This clone showed up just a few times. The CDR3 DNA is TGTGCCAGCAGCTTGACAGGTCCTGAAGCTTTCTTT. Amino acid sequence: CASSLTGPEAFF. The chain couples TRBV28 to TRBJ1-1; a possible D gene is TRBD1 (6 bases). Between the trimmed V and J ends, which lost 6 bases and 6 bases, there was a span of 11 bases. This CDR3 has 12 residues. CDR1 is MDHEN, CDR2 SYDVKM, per germline.